This T cell receptor (beta chain) appears in the sequencing data of a study of beta chain features in type 1 diabetes. General study findings and limits: VDJ junctions from patients with type 1 diabetes contained fewer insertions and more deletions. When Type 1 diabetes patients were examined, their TCRB CDR3s proved moderately but significantly shorter in all four CD4+ subsets. Sampled from patients, naive, central memory and Treg TCRB repertoires appeared more similar than those sampled from healthy donors. Whether HLA type affects TCRB rearrangement stayed undetermined in the present work.

The investigators reverse transcribed all of the isolated RNA, so they sequenced expressed TCRB transcripts. Data came from immunoSEQ multiplex PCR; TCRdb stores just in-frame clones and leaves some out. The repertoire holds hundreds of thousands of clones, 11% to 15% seen once, with roughly 0.04% in the top ten. Stem cell-like memory, regulatory, central memory and naive CD4+ cells were sorted via CD45RO/CCR7/CD25/CD127/CD95/CD27. Comment on this clone: The target antigen is unknown.

Germline assignment: CDR1 MNHNS and CDR2 SASEGT. V was trimmed by 6 bases and J by 1 base, leaving 9 bases between them. The CDR3 runs to 13 residues. Sequencing was performed on naive CD4+ T cells from blood. The chain recombines TRBV6-1 with TRBJ1-2; TRBD1 might be the D (5 bases). This TCR was recovered from a man aged 18 to 30 with type 1 diabetes. DNA for the CDR3: TGTGCCAGCAGCCCCAGGGATAACTATGGCTACACCTTC. Translating it yields CASSPRDNYGYTF.